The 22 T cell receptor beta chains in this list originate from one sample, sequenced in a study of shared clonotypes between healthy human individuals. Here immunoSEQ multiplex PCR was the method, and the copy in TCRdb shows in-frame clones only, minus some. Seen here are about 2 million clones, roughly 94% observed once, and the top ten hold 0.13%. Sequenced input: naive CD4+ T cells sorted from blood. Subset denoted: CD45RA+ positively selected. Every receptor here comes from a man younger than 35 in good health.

DNA for the CDR3: TGTGCCAGCAGTTTATCAACAGGACCTACCTACGAGCAGTACTTC. Encoded protein: CASSLSTGPTYEQYF. The chain uses TRBV27 and TRBJ2-7; tentative D call: TRBD1 (5 bases). V was shortened by 0 bases and J by 2 bases, with 11 bases between the two germline ends. This CDR3 has 15 amino acids. The V gene's germline CDR1 is MNHEY and CDR2 SMNVEV (reference sequence).

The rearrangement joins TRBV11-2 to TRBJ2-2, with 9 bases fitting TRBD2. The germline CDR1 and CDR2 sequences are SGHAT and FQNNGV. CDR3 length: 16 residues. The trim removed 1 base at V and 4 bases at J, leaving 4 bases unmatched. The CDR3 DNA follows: TGTGCCAGCAGCTTAGGGACTAGCGCCAGCACCGGGGAGCTGTTTTTT. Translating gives CASSLGTSASTGELFF.

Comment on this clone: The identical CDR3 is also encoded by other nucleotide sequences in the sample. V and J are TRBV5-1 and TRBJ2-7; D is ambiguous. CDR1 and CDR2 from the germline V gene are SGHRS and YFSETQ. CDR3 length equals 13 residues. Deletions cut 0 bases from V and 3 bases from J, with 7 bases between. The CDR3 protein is CASSLAANYEQYF. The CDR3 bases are TGCGCCAGCAGCTTGGCCGCTAACTACGAGCAGTACTTC.

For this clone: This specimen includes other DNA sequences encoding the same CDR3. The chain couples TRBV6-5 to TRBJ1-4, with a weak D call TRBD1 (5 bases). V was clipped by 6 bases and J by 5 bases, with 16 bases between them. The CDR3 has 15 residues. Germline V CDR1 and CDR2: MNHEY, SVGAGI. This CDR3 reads CASSPRGGRNEKLFF. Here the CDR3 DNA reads TGTGCCAGCAGCCCACGTGGGGGGAGGAATGAAAAACTGTTTTTT.

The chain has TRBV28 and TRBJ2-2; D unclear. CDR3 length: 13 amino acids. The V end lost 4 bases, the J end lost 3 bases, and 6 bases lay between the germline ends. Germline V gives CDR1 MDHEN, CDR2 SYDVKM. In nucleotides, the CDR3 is TGTGCCAGCAGTTCCTTAGACACCGGGGAGCTGTTTTTT. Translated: CASSSLDTGELFF.

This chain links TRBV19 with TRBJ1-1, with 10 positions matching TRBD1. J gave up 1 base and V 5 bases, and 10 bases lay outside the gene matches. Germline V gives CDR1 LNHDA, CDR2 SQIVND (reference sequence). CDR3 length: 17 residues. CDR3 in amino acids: CASSDQTGGNRNTEAFF. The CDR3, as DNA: TGTGCCAGTAGTGACCAGACAGGGGGCAATAGGAACACTGAAGCTTTCTTT.

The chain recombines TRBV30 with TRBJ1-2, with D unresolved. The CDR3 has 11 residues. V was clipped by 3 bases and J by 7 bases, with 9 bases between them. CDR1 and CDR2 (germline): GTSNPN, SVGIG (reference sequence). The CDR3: CAWREELGYTF. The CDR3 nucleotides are TGTGCCTGGAGGGAGGAACTTGGCTACACCTTC.

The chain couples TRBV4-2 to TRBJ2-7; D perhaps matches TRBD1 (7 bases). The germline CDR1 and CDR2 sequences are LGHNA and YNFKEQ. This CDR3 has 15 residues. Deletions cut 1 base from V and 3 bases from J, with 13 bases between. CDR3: CASSQVGGQSYEQYF. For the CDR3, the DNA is TGTGCCAGCAGCCAAGTCGGGGGACAGAGCTACGAGCAGTACTTC.

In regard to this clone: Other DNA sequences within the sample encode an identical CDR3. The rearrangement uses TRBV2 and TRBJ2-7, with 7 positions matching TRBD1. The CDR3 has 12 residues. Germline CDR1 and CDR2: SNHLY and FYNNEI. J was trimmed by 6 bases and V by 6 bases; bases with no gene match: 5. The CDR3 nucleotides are TGTGCCAGCAGCGCAGACAGGGTCGAGCAGTACTTC. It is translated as CASSADRVEQYF.

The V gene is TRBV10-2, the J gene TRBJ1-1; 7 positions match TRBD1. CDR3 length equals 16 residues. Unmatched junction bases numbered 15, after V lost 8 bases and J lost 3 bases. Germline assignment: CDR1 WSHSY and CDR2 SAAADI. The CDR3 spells CASPRRGGEGYTEAFF. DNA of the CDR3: TGCGCCAGCCCTCGAAGAGGGGGCGAAGGTTACACTGAAGCTTTCTTT.

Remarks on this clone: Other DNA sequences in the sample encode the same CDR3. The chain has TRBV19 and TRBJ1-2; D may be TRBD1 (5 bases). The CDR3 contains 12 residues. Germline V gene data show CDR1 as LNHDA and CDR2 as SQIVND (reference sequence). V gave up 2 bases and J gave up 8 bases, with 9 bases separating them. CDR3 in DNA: TGTGCCAGTAGTATACAGGGAGGAGGCTACACCTTC. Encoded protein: CASSIQGGGYTF.

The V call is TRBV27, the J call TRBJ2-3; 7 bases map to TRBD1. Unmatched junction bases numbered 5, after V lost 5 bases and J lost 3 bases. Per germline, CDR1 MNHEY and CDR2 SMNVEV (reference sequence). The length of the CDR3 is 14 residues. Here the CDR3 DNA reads TGTGCCAGCAGTCCCGGGACAGCGACAGATACGCAGTATTTT. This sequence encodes CASSPGTATDTQYF.

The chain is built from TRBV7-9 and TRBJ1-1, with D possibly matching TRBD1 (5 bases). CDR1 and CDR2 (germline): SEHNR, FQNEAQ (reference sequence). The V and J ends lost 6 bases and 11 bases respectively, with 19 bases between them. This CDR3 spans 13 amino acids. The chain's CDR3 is CASSFSGTPGAFF. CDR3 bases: TGTGCCAGCAGTTTTTCCGGGACCCCGGGGGCTTTCTTT.

The CDR3: CAWSTPWGSYEQYF. The CDR3 DNA sequence: TGTGCCTGGAGCACACCTTGGGGCTCCTACGAGCAGTACTTC. The chain has TRBV30 and TRBJ2-7; D unclear. The V end was cut by 3 bases, the J end by 0 bases, with 12 bases between. In germline, CDR1 is GTSNPN, CDR2 SVGIG (reference sequence). The CDR3 is made up of 14 amino acids. The full variable domain, with the rest looked up from reference TRBV30 and TRBJ2-7, is SQTIHQWPATLVQPVGSPLSLECTVEGTSNPNLYWYRQAAGRGLQLLFYSVGIGQISSEVPQNLSASRPQDRQFILSSKKLLLSDSGFYLCAWSTPWGSYEQYFGPGTRLTVT.

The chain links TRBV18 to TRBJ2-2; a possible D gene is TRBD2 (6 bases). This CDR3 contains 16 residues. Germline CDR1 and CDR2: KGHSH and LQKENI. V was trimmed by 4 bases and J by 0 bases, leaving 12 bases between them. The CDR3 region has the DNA TGTGCCAGCTCACTCCTGGAGGGGCCGAACACCGGGGAGCTGTTTTTT. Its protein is CASSLLEGPNTGELFF.

The DNA of the CDR3 is TGTGCCAGCAGCTCTCCCCCGGGACAGGGACTAAGCACAGATACGCAGTATTTT. Its translation is CASSSPPGQGLSTDTQYF. The rearrangement uses TRBV7-9 and TRBJ2-3, with 9 bases identical to TRBD1. Germline-derived CDR1 and CDR2 are SEHNR and FQNEAQ (reference sequence). The J segment lost 0 bases and the V segment lost 4 bases, leaving 11 bases of the junction unmatched. The CDR3 is 18 amino acids.

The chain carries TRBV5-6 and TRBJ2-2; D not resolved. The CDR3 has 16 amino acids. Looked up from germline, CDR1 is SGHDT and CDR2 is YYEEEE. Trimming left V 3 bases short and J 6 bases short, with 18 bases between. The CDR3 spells CASSSVKALSPGELFF. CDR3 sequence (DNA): TGTGCCAGCAGCTCCGTTAAAGCGCTGTCTCCCGGGGAGCTGTTTTTT. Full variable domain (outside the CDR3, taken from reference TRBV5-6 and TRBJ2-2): DAGVTQSPTHLIKTRGQQVTLRCSPKSGHDTVSWYQQALGQGPQFIFQYYEEEERQRGNFPDRFSGHQFPNYSSELNVNALLLGDSALYLCASSSVKALSPGELFFGEGSRLTVL.

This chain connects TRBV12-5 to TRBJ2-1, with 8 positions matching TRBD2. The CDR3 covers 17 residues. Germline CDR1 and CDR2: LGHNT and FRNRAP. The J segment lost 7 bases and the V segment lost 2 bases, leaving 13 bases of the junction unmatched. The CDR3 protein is CASGLTLAGALTNEQFF. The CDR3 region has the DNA TGTGCTAGTGGTTTGACCCTAGCGGGTGCCCTTACAAATGAGCAGTTCTTC.

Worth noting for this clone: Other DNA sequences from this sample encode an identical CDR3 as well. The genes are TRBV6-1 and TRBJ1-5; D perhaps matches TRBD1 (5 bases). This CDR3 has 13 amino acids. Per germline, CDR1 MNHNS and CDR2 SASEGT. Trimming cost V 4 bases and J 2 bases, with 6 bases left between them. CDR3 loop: CASSGGGNQPQHF. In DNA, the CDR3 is TGTGCCAGCAGTGGGGGCGGCAATCAGCCCCAGCATTTT.

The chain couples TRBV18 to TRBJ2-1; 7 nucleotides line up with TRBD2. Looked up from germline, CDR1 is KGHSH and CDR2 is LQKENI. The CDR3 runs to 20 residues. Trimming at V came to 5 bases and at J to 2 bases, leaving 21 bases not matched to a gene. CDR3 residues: CASSGTGTTRVDLPYNEQFF. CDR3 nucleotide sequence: TGTGCCAGCTCAGGGACTGGGACTACCAGAGTAGACCTACCCTACAATGAGCAGTTCTTC.

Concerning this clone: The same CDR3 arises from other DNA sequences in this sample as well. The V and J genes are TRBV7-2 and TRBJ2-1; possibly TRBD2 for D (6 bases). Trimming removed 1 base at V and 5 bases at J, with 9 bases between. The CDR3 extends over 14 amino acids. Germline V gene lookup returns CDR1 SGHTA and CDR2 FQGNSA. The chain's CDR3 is CASSLELANNEQFF. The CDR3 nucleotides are TGTGCCAGCAGCTTAGAACTAGCTAACAATGAGCAGTTCTTC.

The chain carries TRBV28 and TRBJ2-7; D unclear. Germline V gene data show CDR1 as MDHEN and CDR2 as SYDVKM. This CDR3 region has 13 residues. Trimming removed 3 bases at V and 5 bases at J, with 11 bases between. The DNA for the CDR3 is TGTGCCAGCAGTTTCAGGACCCCGGACGAGCAGTACTTC. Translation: CASSFRTPDEQYF. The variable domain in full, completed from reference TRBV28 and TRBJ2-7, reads DVKVTQSSRYLVKRTGEKVFLECVQDMDHENMFWYRQDPGLGLRLIYFSYDVKMKEKGDIPEGYSVSREKKERFSLILESASTNQTSMYLCASSFRTPDEQYFGPGTRLTVT.